The source of this T cell receptor (beta chain) is a study of PD-1 blockade in classical Hodgkin lymphoma. Study-wide results and limits: Some patients began nivolumab under 1 year after ASCT. These patients were excluded from later analyses. Lower baseline TCR diversity marked trial partial responders and progressors. Before treatment, TCR diversity in newly diagnosed patients was reportedly lower than in healthy donors.

TCRdb's copy holds only in-frame clones and misses some; the assay was immunoSEQ multiplex PCR. The repertoire holds about 32,000 clones, with around 82% as singletons. The CDR3 extends over 14 amino acids. Germline CDR1 SEHNR, CDR2 FQNEAQ (reference sequence). V lost 4 bases and J 11 bases, leaving 19 bases between the germline ends. Time point in this sample: cycle 4 day 1 (C4D1), after 5 to 7 weeks of nivolumab. Relapse after autologous stem cell transplantation occurred in every patient, and brentuximab vedotin exposure varied. Each best response was a complete response, a partial response or progressive disease. Note on this clone: Antigen specificity is unknown.

The source is a human donor with classical Hodgkin lymphoma. The chain recombines TRBV7-9 with TRBJ2-3; perhaps D is TRBD1 or TRBD2 (5 bases each). Sequenced material: peripheral blood mononuclear cells (PBMCs), taken before the fourth cycle of nivolumab. CDR3 sequence reads: CASSSGTGLGEQYF. The DNA of the CDR3 is TGTGCCAGCAGCTCCGGGACGGGCTTGGGAGAGCAGTATTTT. Using reference TRBV7-9 and TRBJ2-3 for the parts outside the CDR3, the full variable domain is DTGVSQNPRHKITKRGQNVTFRCDPISEHNRLYWYRQTLGQGPEFLTYFQNEAQLEKSRLLSDRFSAERPKGSFSTLEIQRTEQGDSAMYLCASSSGTGLGEQYFGPGTRLTVL.